The 22 T cell receptor beta chains reported below all come from one sample, sequenced in a study of shared clonotypes between healthy human individuals. The method was immunoSEQ multiplex PCR; TCRdb's version includes in-frame clones alone and lacks a portion of them. The repertoire holds some 2 million clones, with 95% as singletons. The sample taken for sequencing was naive CD4+ T cells sorted from blood. Subset given: CD45RA+ positively selected. The receptor set was obtained from a man aged 18 to 29 in good health.

This chain connects TRBV9 to TRBJ1-2; D remains ambiguous. Trimming pared 4 bases from V and 7 bases from J, leaving 14 bases between. CDR3 length equals 13 residues. The germline CDR1 and CDR2 sequences are SGDLS and YYNGEE. This CDR3 is CASSPDGRVGYTF. DNA for the CDR3: TGTGCCAGCAGCCCCGACGGGAGGGTTGGCTACACCTTC. Supplemented by reference TRBV9 and TRBJ1-2, the full variable domain reads DSGVTQTPKHLITATGQRVTLRCSPRSGDLSVYWYQQSLDQGLQFLIQYYNGEERAKGNILERFSAQQFPDLHSELNLSSLELGDSALYFCASSPDGRVGYTFGSGTRLTVV.

The chain carries TRBV15 and TRBJ1-6; the D gene is possibly TRBD1 (6 bases). Germline CDR1 reads LNHNV; CDR2 reads YYDKDF (reference sequence). This CDR3 contains 16 residues. V gave up 7 bases and J gave up 9 bases, with 22 bases separating them. CDR3 region: CATTLRSGGRSSPLHF. For the CDR3, the DNA is TGTGCCACCACGCTTCGATCCGGGGGGCGAAGTTCACCCCTCCACTTT.

Points on this clone: The sample carries other DNA sequences with the same CDR3. J is TRBJ2-7 and V is TRBV18; D assignment may be TRBD1 or TRBD2 (5 bases each). Germline CDR1 KGHSH, CDR2 LQKENI. V lost 0 bases, J lost 0 bases, and 9 bases lay in between. The CDR3 loop spans 15 amino acids. The CDR3 DNA reads as TGTGCCAGCTCACCACCGAGGGGAAGCTCCTACGAGCAGTACTTC. It encodes CASSPPRGSSYEQYF.

The V and J genes are TRBV5-6 and TRBJ2-7, with 9 bases identical to TRBD2. Germline V gene data show CDR1 as SGHDT and CDR2 as YYEEEE. V lost 1 base and J lost 5; bases outside the gene matches: 7. The CDR3 sequence is 15 residues long. In DNA form, the CDR3 reads TGTGCCAGCAGCTTGCCTAGCGGGGAGAGAAACGAGCAGTACTTC. It is translated as CASSLPSGERNEQYF.

V gene TRBV5-1 combines with J gene TRBJ2-7; TRBD1 aligns across 10 bases. V was clipped by 3 bases and J by 0 bases; unmatched bases: 3. The germline gives CDR1 SGHRS, CDR2 YFSETQ. The CDR3 extends over 15 amino acids. The CDR3 region is CASSSGQGSSYEQYF. DNA for the CDR3: TGCGCCAGCAGCTCGGGACAGGGGAGCTCCTACGAGCAGTACTTC.

This chain connects TRBV5-4 to TRBJ2-5; TRBD1 matches 7 bases. CDR1 is SGHNT and CDR2 is YYREEE in the germline V gene (reference sequence). The V gene end was trimmed by 10 bases and the J gene end by 4 bases; junction bases not matched to a gene: 10. This CDR3 is built from 13 residues. The CDR3 nucleotides read TGTGCCTGGAGTAGGGGGCAAGGAGAGACCCAGTACTTC. This sequence encodes CAWSRGQGETQYF.

The J gene is TRBJ2-3, the V gene TRBV10-2; D unclear. The CDR3 consists of 15 residues. V was clipped by 3 bases and J by 1 base, with 11 bases between them. Looked up from germline, CDR1 is WSHSY and CDR2 is SAAADI. The CDR3 sequence is CASSEIARGTDTQYF. The CDR3 nucleotides read TGCGCCAGCAGTGAAATAGCCCGAGGCACAGATACGCAGTATTTT.

The gene calls are TRBV10-3 and TRBJ1-3; unclear D gene. The CDR3 runs 11 residues. The V and J ends lost 5 bases and 9 bases respectively, with 8 bases between them. Germline CDR1 ENHRY, CDR2 SYGVKD. CDR3 sequence (DNA): TGTGCCATCAGTACCCGGGGCACCATATATTTT. Its translation: CAISTRGTIYF.

The chain is built from TRBV4-1 and TRBJ2-3, with a possible D match to TRBD2 (5 bases). The CDR3 runs 12 residues. Trimming took off 4 bases at V and 3 bases at J, with 5 bases between the two ends. Germline CDR1 reads MGHRA; CDR2 reads YSYEKL. The CDR3 nucleotides are TGCGCCAGCAGCCGAGGGACAGATACGCAGTATTTT. Translation: CASSRGTDTQYF.

This chain joins TRBV7-9 and TRBJ2-3; weak D call: TRBD1 (6 bases). The germline V gene encodes CDR1 SEHNR and CDR2 FQNEAQ (reference sequence). This CDR3 is built from 14 residues. The V end lost 3 bases, the J end lost 8 bases, and 15 bases lay between the germline ends. The CDR3 loop reads CASSFGDTKGTQYF. In nucleotides, the CDR3 is TGTGCCAGCAGCTTCGGGGACACCAAGGGTACGCAGTATTTT.

This clone was counted a single time. The chain recombines TRBV9 with TRBJ2-3; the D is unclear. Germline assignment: CDR1 SGDLS and CDR2 YYNGEE. The CDR3 spans 14 residues. The V and J ends lost 0 bases and 3 bases respectively, with 8 bases between them. This chain's CDR3 is CASSVARRTDTQYF. Written as DNA, the CDR3 is TGTGCCAGCAGCGTAGCGCGGCGAACAGATACGCAGTATTTT.

The genes are TRBV4-1 and TRBJ2-3; possible D gene TRBD1, 5 bases. CDR3 length equals 15 residues. Trimming left V 5 bases short and J 5 bases short, with 17 bases between. The germline V gene has CDR1 MGHRA and CDR2 YSYEKL. The CDR3 spells CASSGLAGQGDTQYF. In DNA form, the CDR3 reads TGCGCCAGCAGCGGATTGGCAGGGCAGGGAGATACGCAGTATTTT.

The CDR3 here is CASSLRGQGRDNEQFF. In DNA, the CDR3 is TGCGCCAGCAGCCTCCGAGGACAGGGGAGGGACAATGAGCAGTTCTTC. This chain links TRBV5-1 with TRBJ2-1; 9 bases map to TRBD1. CDR3 length: 16 residues. Germline V lookup: CDR1 SGHRS, CDR2 YFSETQ. With V trimmed by 4 bases and J by 5 bases, 10 bases remained unmatched. Looking up the rest from reference TRBV5-1 and TRBJ2-1 gives the full variable domain: KAGVTQTPRYLIKTRGQQVTLSCSPISGHRSVSWYQQTPGQGLQFLFEYFSETQRNKGNFPGRFSGRQFSNSRSEMNVSTLELGDSALYLCASSLRGQGRDNEQFFGPGTRLTVL.

The genes are TRBV2 and TRBJ2-1, with TRBD2 matching over 7 bases. Germline CDR1 SNHLY, CDR2 FYNNEI. V lost 3 bases and J lost 9; bases outside the gene matches: 5. The CDR3 totals 13 residues. CDR3 DNA: TGTGCCAGCAGTGATTCAGGGAGGGGTGAGCAGTTCTTC. It encodes CASSDSGRGEQFF. The complete variable domain, with remaining parts taken from reference TRBV2 and TRBJ2-1, reads EPEVTQTPSHQVTQMGQEVILRCVPISNHLYFYWYRQILGQKVEFLVSFYNNEISEKSEIFDDQFSVERPDGSNFTLKIRSTKLEDSAMYFCASSDSGRGEQFFGPGTRLTVL.

V gene TRBV7-2 combines with J gene TRBJ2-1, with TRBD2 identical over 8 bases. Unmatched junction bases numbered 6, after V lost 6 bases and J lost 5 bases. Germline V lookup: CDR1 SGHTA, CDR2 FQGNSA. The length of the CDR3 is 14 residues. CDR3: CASRETSGNNEQFF. For the CDR3, the DNA is TGTGCCAGCAGGGAAACTAGCGGAAACAATGAGCAGTTCTTC.

The chain has TRBV10-2 and TRBJ2-7; 10 nucleotides match TRBD1. The germline V gene encodes CDR1 WSHSY and CDR2 SAAADI. V lost 0 bases, J lost 1 base, and 3 bases stayed unmatched. The CDR3 contains 16 residues. For the CDR3, the DNA is TGCGCCAGCAGTGAGTCGGGGACAGGGGTATCCTACGAGCAGTACTTC. It is translated as CASSESGTGVSYEQYF.

V and J are TRBV7-2 and TRBJ2-7; the match to TRBD1 covers 11 bases. Germline V gives CDR1 SGHTA, CDR2 FQGNSA. The CDR3 runs to 15 residues. V lost 5 bases, J lost 3 bases, and 6 bases stayed unmatched. CDR3 amino acids: CASSPGQGAYYEQYF. CDR3 nucleotide sequence: TGTGCCAGCAGCCCCGGACAGGGGGCTTACTACGAGCAGTACTTC.

The chain recombines TRBV4-2 with TRBJ2-2, with D possibly matching TRBD2 (5 bases). CDR3 length: 15 residues. Per germline, CDR1 LGHNA and CDR2 YNFKEQ. The ends were cut back, 3 bases at V and 4 bases at J, with 12 bases in the middle. The CDR3 reads CASSHPRGSTGELFF. CDR3 DNA: TGTGCCAGCAGCCACCCCCGTGGGAGCACCGGGGAGCTGTTTTTT.

Turning to this clone: Additional DNA sequences in this sample encode the identical CDR3. This chain connects TRBV28 to TRBJ1-2; 7 bases align to TRBD1. The V gene end was trimmed by 2 bases and the J gene end by 5 bases; junction bases not matched to a gene: 2. The germline V gene encodes CDR1 MDHEN and CDR2 SYDVKM. This CDR3 spans 13 amino acids. The CDR3 bases are TGTGCCAGCAGTTTAAACAGGGGATATGGCTACACCTTC. It translates to CASSLNRGYGYTF.

This clone was recorded a few times. This chain uses TRBV14 with TRBJ2-7; TRBD1 matches 9 bases. The J segment lost 2 bases and the V segment lost 4 bases, leaving 6 bases of the junction unmatched. There are 15 residues in the CDR3. CDR1 is SGHDN, CDR2 FVKESK, per germline. The CDR3 DNA follows: TGTGCCAGCAGCCCGACCGGGACAGGGCCCTACGAGCAGTACTTC. Amino acids: CASSPTGTGPYEQYF.

On this clone itself: The sample carries other DNA sequences with the same CDR3. The J gene is TRBJ1-1, the V gene TRBV6-5, with D possibly matching TRBD1 (6 bases). This CDR3 region has 12 residues. CDR1 MNHEY and CDR2 SVGAGI come from the germline V gene. V was cut by 5 bases and J by 8 bases, with 12 bases left in between. The CDR3 region is CASSTPGTEAFF. In nucleotides, the CDR3 is TGTGCCAGCAGTACCCCCGGGACAGAAGCTTTCTTT.

This clone appeared a single time. This sequence joins TRBV30 and TRBJ1-4, with D perhaps TRBD1 (5 bases). CDR3 length equals 16 residues. Trimming shortened V by 0 bases and J by 5 bases, and 16 bases separated the two germline ends. In germline, CDR1 is GTSNPN, CDR2 SVGIG (reference sequence). CDR3 nucleotide sequence: TGTGCCTGGAGTGTACGAGGATACGGGGGAAATGAAAAACTGTTTTTT. Protein product: CAWSVRGYGGNEKLFF.